Listed below are T cell receptor beta chains from one sample, sequenced in a study of blood T cell repertoires in COVID-19. Measured with immunoSEQ multiplex PCR; TCRdb has only the in-frame clones, and not every one. The sample consists of 250,000 or so clones, 85% of them appearing once. The sequencing input was PBMCs or T cells enriched from blood (not recorded which). The source of these receptors is a woman aged 45-60 years who had been exposed to COVID-19. The CDR3 runs from the conserved cysteine through the conserved F or W. A row's size may be missing; if present it is once, few, many or a size class.

cdr3_length j_call v_call clone_size cdr3_aa
15 TRBJ1-5 TRBV30 . CAWSVQGQGNQPQHF
13 TRBJ1-2 TRBV30 . CAWGEGAGYGYTF
15 TRBJ1-2 TRBV14 few CASSRGTGRSYGYTF
15 TRBJ2-2 TRBV20-1 . CSASRMSRDTGELFF
12 TRBJ2-2 TRBV5-1 . CASTNFAGELFF
18 TRBJ1-5 TRBV6-2/TRBV6-3 . CASSYLTRDRGFSQPQHF
15 TRBJ1-5 TRBV3-1/TRBV3-2 . CASSSRQGGNQPQHF
15 TRBJ1-4 TRBV11-2 once CASSFRTGGDEKLFF
15 TRBJ2-4 TRBV19 . CASSLTGYAKNIQYF
17 TRBJ2-1 TRBV27 . CASSTVRVESSYNEQFF
20 TRBJ2-3 TRBV4-3 . CASSQDFQASRGGVRNTQYF
15 TRBJ1-3 TRBV5-1 once CASSLLGQPGNTIYF
14 TRBJ1-1 TRBV7-8 . CASSLNVWNTEAFF
15 TRBJ1-2 TRBV2 . CASSVRRGASGGYTF
14 TRBJ1-2 TRBV10-2 . CASSQDRTNYGYTF
15 TRBJ2-1 TRBV5-1 . CASSSRRGTDNEQFF
13 TRBJ1-3 TRBV5-5 . CASSPNAGNTIYF
15 TRBJ1-5 TRBV7-2 . CASSLAGPRGQPQHF
16 TRBJ2-1 TRBV19 few CASSIALAGANNEQFF
14 TRBJ2-1 TRBV5-1 . CASSPGDYDNEQFF
13 TRBJ2-5 TRBV7-9 once CASSSGQWETQYF
13 TRBJ1-1 TRBV4-3 . CASSQDSPTEAFF
16 TRBJ2-1 TRBV18 . CASSPSSGGRYNEQFF
19 TRBJ1-6 TRBV10-1 . CASSELRQGQGQFNSPLHF
13 TRBJ2-1 TRBV10-1 . CASSEIDSNEQFF
13 TRBJ2-7 TRBV19 . CASSWGFTYEQYF
15 TRBJ2-3 TRBV7-2 . CASSLGVSRTDTQYF
14 TRBJ1-2 TRBV2 . CASRETGGSSGYTF
13 TRBJ1-1 TRBV30 . CAWTQGVNTEAFF
13 TRBJ1-3 TRBV12-3/TRBV12-4 . CASNLYSGNTIYF
15 TRBJ1-6 TRBV28 . CASSSQTGANSPLHF
14 TRBJ1-1 TRBV11-2 once CASSLGQANTEAFF
14 TRBJ1-3 TRBV11-2 . CASSFDRPGNTIYF
14 TRBJ1-2 TRBV5-1 . CASSLGGQGEGYTF
14 TRBJ1-1 TRBV10-3 . CAISESGGEGRAFF
15 TRBJ2-3 TRBV28 once CASPGAGSSTDTQYF
14 TRBJ2-5 TRBV5-4 . CASSDPTPPETQYF
17 TRBJ1-5 TRBV5-6 . CASSWFGQGGTDQPQHF
15 TRBJ1-1 TRBV30 . CAWKPSDTMNTEAFF
15 TRBJ2-3 TRBV9 . CASSATRPGGDTQYF
16 TRBJ2-1 TRBV4-3 . CASSRGGLDSPVEQFF
13 TRBJ1-1 TRBV12-3/TRBV12-4 . CASRKGQGTEAFF
15 TRBJ1-2 TRBV15 . CATSRVGGGGPGYTF
17 TRBJ2-2 TRBV9 . CASSAPPERGRTGELFF
14 TRBJ1-1 TRBV11-1 . CASSLTGFATEAFF
14 TRBJ2-2 TRBV10-1 . CASSESRATGELFF
11 TRBJ2-3 TRBV20-1 . CSIPDARRQYF
14 TRBJ1-1 TRBV7-2 . CASSLGFAGAEAFF
18 TRBJ2-4 TRBV7-2 . CASSLATPSGATKNIQYF
15 TRBJ1-1 TRBV7-2 . CASSRTGTLNTEAFF
15 TRBJ1-2 TRBV5-4 once CASSLIEGQVGGYTF